Below are 14 T cell receptor beta chains sequenced from a single sample in a study of human T cells and chemical hapten exposure. Each CDR3 protein gets one entry after TCRdb re-called the RACE reads with MiXCR. The table includes about 85,000 distinct CDR3 sequences, 8.5% detected once. As for time point: pre-sensitization, week 0. Treatment meaning: therapeutic diphenylcyclopropenone sensitization with weekly scalp DPC. The sequencing here drew on whole blood, taken in connection with sensitization to the hapten diphenylcyclopropenone (DPC). These receptors all stem from a man aged 40-55 years with alopecia areata. Some clones in this sample may be carry-over from other donors' samples.

In this sample, this clonotype turned up many times. The rearrangement links TRBV12-3 or TRBV12-4 to TRBJ2-1; TRBD2 matches 7 bases. The CDR3 consists of 14 residues. Trimming cost V 6 bases and J 5 bases; bases outside gene matches: 7. Written as DNA, the CDR3 is TGTGCCAGCAGGCCGGGACTACAGAACAATGAGCAGTTCTTC. As protein: CASRPGLQNNEQFF.

In this sample, this clonotype turned up many times. The chain has TRBV30 and TRBJ2-7; 8 positions agree with TRBD1. V gave up 8 bases and J gave up 4 bases; unmatched junction bases: 7. The CDR3 loop spans 12 amino acids. CDR1 and CDR2 (germline): GTSNPN, SVGIG (reference sequence). The CDR3 region has the DNA TGTGCCAACGGCAGGGGGCAATACGAGCAGTACTTC. Translation gives CANGRGQYEQYF.

The rearrangement uses TRBV29-1 and TRBJ2-7; D may be TRBD2 (5 bases). Per germline, CDR1 SQVTM and CDR2 ANQGSEA. This CDR3 has 15 amino acids. V was pared by 1 base and J by 4 bases, with 17 bases between. For the CDR3, the DNA is TGCAGCGTTGAAGTCCCAAACAGAGGGAGTTACGAGCAGTACTTC. This sequence encodes CSVEVPNRGSYEQYF.

V usage is TRBV29-1 and J usage is TRBJ2-5, with TRBD2 matching over 15 bases. Per the germline V gene, CDR1 is SQVTM and CDR2 is ANQGSEA. V shed 0 bases, J shed 2 bases, and the junction held 1 base outside the gene matches. The CDR3 runs 16 residues. The DNA for the CDR3 is TGCAGCGTTGAAGAGGGACTAGCGGGAGGACAAGAGACCCAGTACTTC. It translates to CSVEEGLAGGQETQYF.

This clonotype was recorded at least ten times. The CDR3 is CAISQDRGFTEAFF. The CDR3 nucleotides are TGTGCCATCAGCCAGGACAGGGGATTCACTGAAGCTTTCTTT. The J gene is TRBJ1-1, the V gene TRBV10-3; 9 nucleotides align to TRBD1. With 6 bases clipped from V and 4 bases from J, the junction kept 6 bases outside the gene matches. The CDR3 is made up of 14 amino acids. Per germline, CDR1 ENHRY and CDR2 SYGVKD.

J is TRBJ2-5 and V is TRBV12-3 or TRBV12-4; 8 bases align to TRBD1. The junction had 9 bases not matched to a gene; V was cut back by 4 bases and J by 5 bases. The CDR3 is 15 amino acids. The CDR3 reads CASSWDRFQGETQYF. The CDR3 nucleotides read TGTGCCAGCAGTTGGGACAGGTTCCAGGGGGAGACCCAGTACTTC.

This clonotype was counted at least ten times. V usage is TRBV4-2 and J usage is TRBJ2-1; no clear D gene. The germline V gene encodes CDR1 LGHNA and CDR2 YNFKEQ. There are 12 residues in the CDR3. Trimming left V 0 bases short and J 9 bases short, with 6 bases between. The chain's CDR3 is CASSQETGEQFF. The DNA for the CDR3 is TGTGCCAGCAGCCAAGAGACGGGTGAGCAGTTCTTC.

This clonotype has more than one count but fewer than ten. This rearrangement joins TRBV20-1 to TRBJ1-1, with TRBD1 identical over 7 bases. The J segment lost 5 bases and the V segment lost 6 bases, leaving 6 bases of the junction unmatched. The CDR3 totals 12 residues. Germline V gives CDR1 DFQATT, CDR2 SNEGSKA (reference sequence). The CDR3, as DNA: TGCAGTGCGGATGACAGGGCAACTGAAGCTTTCTTT. Encoded protein: CSADDRATEAFF.

In this sample, this clonotype turned up a few times. This chain links TRBV20-1 with TRBJ1-5; D is perhaps TRBD1 (5 bases). V was pared by 3 bases and J by 6 bases, with 12 bases between. CDR1 and CDR2 (germline): DFQATT, SNEGSKA (reference sequence). This CDR3 has 13 amino acids. The CDR3 DNA sequence: TGCAGTGCTAGCTGGGGGAACGGTCAGCCCCAGCATTTT. Protein: CSASWGNGQPQHF.

This clonotype was seen ten or more times. The chain employs TRBV7-2 and TRBJ1-5; D unclear. This CDR3 is built from 13 residues. Germline loops: CDR1 SGHTA, CDR2 FQGNSA. The germline V and J ends were trimmed by 0 bases and 15 bases, with 15 bases remaining between them. The CDR3 nucleotides are TGTGCCAGCAGCTTAGCGTATGGCGGTATAGGGCATTTT. Protein sequence: CASSLAYGGIGHF.

This clonotype was counted ten times or more. J is TRBJ2-1 and V is TRBV6-2 or TRBV6-3, with D unresolved. Germline lookup yields CDR1 MNHEY and CDR2 SVGEGT. The germline V and J ends were trimmed by 0 bases and 0 bases, with 6 bases remaining between them. The CDR3 runs 15 residues. The CDR3 DNA sequence: TGTGCCAGCAGTTACTCCGATAGCTCCTACAATGAGCAGTTCTTC. Protein product: CASSYSDSSYNEQFF.

At least ten counts were recorded for this clonotype. This chain uses TRBV9 with TRBJ1-6; D is uncertain. Germline lookup yields CDR1 SGDLS and CDR2 YYNGEE. This CDR3 comprises 15 residues. Trimming removed 0 bases at V and 7 bases at J, with 11 bases between. The CDR3 DNA sequence: TGTGCCAGCAGCGTAGACGGTGGGAAGAATTCACCCCTCCACTTT. Encoded protein: CASSVDGGKNSPLHF.

In this sample, this clonotype turned up a few times. The chain links TRBV27 to TRBJ2-1, with D possibly being TRBD2 (6 bases). The CDR3 spans 14 residues. The germline V gene encodes CDR1 MNHEY and CDR2 SMNVEV (reference sequence). Trimming removed 5 bases at V and 7 bases at J, with 15 bases between. The CDR3 nucleotides are TGTGCCAGCAGTGCCCGACTAGTCGTGAATGAGCAGTTCTTC. It specifies CASSARLVVNEQFF.

The J gene is TRBJ2-4, the V gene TRBV4-2; maybe TRBD2 (6 bases). Trimming took off 3 bases at V and 0 bases at J, with 15 bases between the two ends. This CDR3 spans 17 amino acids. Germline lookup yields CDR1 LGHNA and CDR2 YNFKEQ. In DNA form, the CDR3 reads TGTGCCAGCAGCCAGGGAGGAGGGCGGTTAGCCAAAAACATTCAGTACTTC. Encoded protein: CASSQGGGRLAKNIQYF.